Following are 5 T cell receptor beta chains from one sample sequenced in a study of T-cell reconstitution after alpha-beta-depleted transplantation in children. During its preparation, the TCRbeta library received unique molecular identifiers. In TCRdb, the PCR reads were re-called with MiXCR into one record per CDR3 protein. The profile covers around 190,000 distinct CDR3 sequences, with roughly 7% appearing a single time and 5.5% to 6.5% taken by the ten largest. The sample in question was PBMCs, obtained before TCRalphabeta/CD19-depleted stem cell transplant. The receptors shown here come from a boy between 2 and 10 years old with acute lymphoblastic leukemia, due to receive a stem cell transplant.

This clonotype was observed many times. V gene TRBV5-5 combines with J gene TRBJ2-5; 8 bases fit TRBD1. CDR1 SGHKS and CDR2 YYEKEE come from the germline V gene (reference sequence). The CDR3 contains 15 residues. The trim removed 4 bases at V and 5 bases at J, leaving 10 bases unmatched. CDR3 region: CASSLPPGGRETQYF. The CDR3 DNA sequence: TGTGCCAGCAGCCTCCCTCCAGGGGGCCGGGAGACCCAGTACTTC.

This clonotype has at least ten counts. This chain connects TRBV20-1 to TRBJ2-3; D gene ambiguous. CDR3 length equals 10 residues. The germline CDR1 and CDR2 sequences are DFQATT and SNEGSKA (reference sequence). V lost 4 bases, J lost 2 bases, and 1 base lay in between. The CDR3 DNA reads as TGCAGTGCTAACACAGATACGCAGTATTTT. Amino acids: CSANTDTQYF.

V usage is TRBV12-3 or TRBV12-4 and J usage is TRBJ1-2; a weak D match, TRBD1 (5 bases). This CDR3 is built from 13 residues. V was pared by 11 bases and J by 7 bases, with 20 bases between. The DNA for the CDR3 is TGTGCCGCCGGGGCCCCTCGTCAAGGTGGCTACACCTTC. Its translation is CAAGAPRQGGYTF.

There are many counts of this clonotype. The rearrangement uses TRBV20-1 and TRBJ1-4, with D hard to call. Germline-derived CDR1 and CDR2 are DFQATT and SNEGSKA (reference sequence). This CDR3 contains 15 residues. The V gene lost 5 bases and the J gene lost 0 bases, with 13 bases spanning the gap. In DNA, the CDR3 is TGCAGTGCTTGGGTTCAAATTGCAACTAATGAAAAACTGTTTTTT. This sequence encodes CSAWVQIATNEKLFF.

This chain links TRBV6-6 with TRBJ1-1, with 7 bases fitting TRBD1. This CDR3 comprises 13 residues. Germline V lookup: CDR1 MNHNY, CDR2 SVGAGI (reference sequence). J lost 3 bases, V lost 10 bases, and 8 bases had no gene match. The CDR3 DNA reads as TGTGCCACCGGCGCAGGGGGTTACACTGAAGCTTTCTTT. It specifies CATGAGGYTEAFF.